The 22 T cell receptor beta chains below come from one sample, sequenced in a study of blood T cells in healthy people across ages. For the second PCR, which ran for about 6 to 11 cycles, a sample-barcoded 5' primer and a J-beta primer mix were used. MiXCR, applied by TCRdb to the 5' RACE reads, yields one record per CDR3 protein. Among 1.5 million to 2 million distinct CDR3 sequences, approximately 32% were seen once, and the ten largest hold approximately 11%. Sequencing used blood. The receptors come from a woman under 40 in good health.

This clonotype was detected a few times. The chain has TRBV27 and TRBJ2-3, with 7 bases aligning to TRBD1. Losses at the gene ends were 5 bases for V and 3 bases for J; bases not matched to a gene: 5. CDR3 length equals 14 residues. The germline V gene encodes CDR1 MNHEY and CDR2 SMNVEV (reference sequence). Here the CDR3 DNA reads TGTGCCAGCAGTCCGACAGGGATGACAGATACGCAGTATTTT. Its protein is CASSPTGMTDTQYF.

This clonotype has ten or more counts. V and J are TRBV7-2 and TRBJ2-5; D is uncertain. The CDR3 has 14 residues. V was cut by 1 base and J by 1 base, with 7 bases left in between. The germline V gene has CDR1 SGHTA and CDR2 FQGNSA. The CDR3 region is CASSLGYAQETQYF. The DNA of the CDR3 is TGTGCCAGCAGCTTAGGCTACGCCCAAGAGACCCAGTACTTC.

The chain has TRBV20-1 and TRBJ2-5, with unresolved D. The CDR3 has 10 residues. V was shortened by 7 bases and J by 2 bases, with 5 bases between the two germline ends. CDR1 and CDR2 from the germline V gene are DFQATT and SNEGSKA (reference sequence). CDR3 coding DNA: TGCAGTGTGCGGCAAGAGACCCAGTACTTC. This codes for CSVRQETQYF.

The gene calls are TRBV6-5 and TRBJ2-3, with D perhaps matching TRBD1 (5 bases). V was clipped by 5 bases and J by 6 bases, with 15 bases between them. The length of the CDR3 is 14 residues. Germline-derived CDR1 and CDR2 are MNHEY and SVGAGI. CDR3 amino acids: CASSGSQGVDTQYF. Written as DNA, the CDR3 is TGTGCCAGCAGTGGCTCCCAAGGGGTTGATACGCAGTATTTT.

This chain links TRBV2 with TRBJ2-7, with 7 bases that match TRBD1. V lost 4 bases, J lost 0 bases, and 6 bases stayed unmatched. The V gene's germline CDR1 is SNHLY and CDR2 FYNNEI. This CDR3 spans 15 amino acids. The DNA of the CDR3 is TGTGCCAGCAGTGCCCTGGGACAGCGCTCCTACGAGCAGTACTTC. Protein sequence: CASSALGQRSYEQYF.

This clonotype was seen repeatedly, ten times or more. The CDR3 here is CASSFPGTDYSYGYTF. The CDR3 DNA sequence: TGTGCCAGCAGCTTTCCCGGGACAGATTATTCCTATGGCTACACCTTC. The chain combines TRBV7-9 with TRBJ1-2, with 7 bases fitting TRBD1. CDR1 is SEHNR, CDR2 FQNEAQ, per germline (reference sequence). CDR3 length: 16 amino acids. V dropped 3 bases and J dropped 4; count of bases not matched to a gene: 11.

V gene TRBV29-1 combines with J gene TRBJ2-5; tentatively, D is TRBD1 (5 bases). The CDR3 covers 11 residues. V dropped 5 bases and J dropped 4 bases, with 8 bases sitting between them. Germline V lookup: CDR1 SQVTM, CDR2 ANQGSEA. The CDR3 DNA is TGCAGCGTTAGGGGAAGAGAGACCCAGTACTTC. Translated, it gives CSVRGRETQYF. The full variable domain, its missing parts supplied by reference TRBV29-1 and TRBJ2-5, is SAVISQKPSRDICQRGTSLTIQCQVDSQVTMMFWYRQQPGQSLTLIATANQGSEATYESGFVIDKFPISRPNLTFSTLTVSNMSPEDSSIYLCSVRGRETQYFGPGTRLLVL.

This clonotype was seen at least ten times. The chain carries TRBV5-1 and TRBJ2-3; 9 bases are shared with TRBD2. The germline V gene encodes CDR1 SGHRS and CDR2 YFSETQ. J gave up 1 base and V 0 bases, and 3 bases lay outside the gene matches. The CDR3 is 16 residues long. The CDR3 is CASSLVAGVGTDTQYF. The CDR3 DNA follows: TGCGCCAGCAGCTTGGTAGCGGGAGTTGGCACAGATACGCAGTATTTT. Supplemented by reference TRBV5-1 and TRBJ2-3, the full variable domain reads KAGVTQTPRYLIKTRGQQVTLSCSPISGHRSVSWYQQTPGQGLQFLFEYFSETQRNKGNFPGRFSGRQFSNSRSEMNVSTLELGDSALYLCASSLVAGVGTDTQYFGPGTRLTVL.

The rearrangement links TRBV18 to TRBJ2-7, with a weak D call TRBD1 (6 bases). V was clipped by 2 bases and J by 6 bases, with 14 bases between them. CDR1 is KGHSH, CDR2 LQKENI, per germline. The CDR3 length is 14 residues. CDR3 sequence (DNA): TGTGCCAGCTCACCATCGAAACAGGGTCGCGAGCAGTACTTC. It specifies CASSPSKQGREQYF.

The chain's CDR3 is CASSFMGQETQYF. CDR3 in DNA: TGTGCCAGCAGCTTCATGGGTCAAGAGACCCAGTACTTC. This sequence joins TRBV7-9 and TRBJ2-5; no reliable D call. Germline V gene lookup returns CDR1 SEHNR and CDR2 FQNEAQ (reference sequence). Trimming left V 3 bases short and J 2 bases short, with 7 bases between. The CDR3 covers 13 residues.

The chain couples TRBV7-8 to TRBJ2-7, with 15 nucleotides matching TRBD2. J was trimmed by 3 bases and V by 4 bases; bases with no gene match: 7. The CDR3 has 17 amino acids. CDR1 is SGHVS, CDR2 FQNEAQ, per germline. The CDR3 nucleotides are TGTGCCAGCAGCTCCACCGGGACTAGCGGGAGGAGCTACGAGCAGTACTTC. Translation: CASSSTGTSGRSYEQYF.

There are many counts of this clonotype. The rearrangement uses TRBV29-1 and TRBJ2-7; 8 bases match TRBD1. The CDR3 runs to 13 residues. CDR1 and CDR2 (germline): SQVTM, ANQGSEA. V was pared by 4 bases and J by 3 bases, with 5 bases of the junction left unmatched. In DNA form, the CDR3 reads TGCAGCGTTGGGAGAGACAGGGGCTACGAGCAGTACTTC. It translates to CSVGRDRGYEQYF.

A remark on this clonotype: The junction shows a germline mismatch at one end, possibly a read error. DNA for the CDR3: TGTGCCAGCAATTTAACAACCACTACAGATACGCAGTATTTT. Translation gives CASNLTTTTDTQYF. The J gene is TRBJ2-3, the V gene TRBV27; no clear D gene. Germline CDR1 reads MNHEY; CDR2 reads SMNVEV (reference sequence). The CDR3 has 14 residues.

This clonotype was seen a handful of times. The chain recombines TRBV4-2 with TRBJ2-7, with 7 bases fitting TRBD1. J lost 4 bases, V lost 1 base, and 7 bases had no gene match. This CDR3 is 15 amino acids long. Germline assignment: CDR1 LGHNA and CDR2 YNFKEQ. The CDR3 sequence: CASSQGRDSLYEQYF. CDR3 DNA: TGTGCCAGCAGCCAAGGCCGGGACAGCCTTTACGAGCAGTACTTC.

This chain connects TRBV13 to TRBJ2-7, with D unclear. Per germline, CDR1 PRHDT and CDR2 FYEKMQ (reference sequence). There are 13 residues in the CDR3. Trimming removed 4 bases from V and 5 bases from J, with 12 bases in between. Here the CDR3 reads CASSSIGVDEQYF. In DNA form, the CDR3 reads TGTGCCAGCAGCTCGATTGGGGTTGACGAGCAGTACTTC.

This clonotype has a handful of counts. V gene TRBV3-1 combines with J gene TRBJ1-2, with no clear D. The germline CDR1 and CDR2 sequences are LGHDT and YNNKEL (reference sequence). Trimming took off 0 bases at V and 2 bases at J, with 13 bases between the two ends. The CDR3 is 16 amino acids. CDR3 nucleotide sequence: TGTGCCAGCAGCCAAGAAGCAGGAGCAAGAAACTATGGCTACACCTTC. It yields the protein CASSQEAGARNYGYTF.

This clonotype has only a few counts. The CDR3 DNA follows: TGCAGTGCTGACCGGGACGCTGAACCCCTATTCACAGATACGCAGTATTTT. As protein: CSADRDAEPLFTDTQYF. The chain has TRBV20-1 and TRBJ2-3, with D perhaps being TRBD1 or TRBD2 (5 bases each). V lost 5 bases to trimming and J lost 2 bases, with 23 bases between them. The CDR3 has 17 residues. Germline V CDR1 and CDR2: DFQATT, SNEGSKA (reference sequence).

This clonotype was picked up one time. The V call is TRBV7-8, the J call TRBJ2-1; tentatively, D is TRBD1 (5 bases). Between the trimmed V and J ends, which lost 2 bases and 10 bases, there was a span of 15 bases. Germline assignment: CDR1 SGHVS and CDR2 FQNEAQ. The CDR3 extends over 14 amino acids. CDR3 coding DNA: TGTGCCAGCAGCTTACAAGGGGCGGTATACGAGCAGTTCTTC. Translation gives CASSLQGAVYEQFF. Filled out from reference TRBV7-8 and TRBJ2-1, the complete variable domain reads GAGVSQSPRYKVAKRGQDVALRCDPISGHVSLFWYQQALGQGPEFLTYFQNEAQLDKSGLPSDRFFAERPEGSVSTLKIQRTQQEDSAVYLCASSLQGAVYEQFFGPGTRLTVL.

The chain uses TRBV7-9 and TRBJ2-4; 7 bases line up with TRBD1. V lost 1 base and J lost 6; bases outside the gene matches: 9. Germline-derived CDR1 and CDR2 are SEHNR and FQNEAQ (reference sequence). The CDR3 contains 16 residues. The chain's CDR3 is CASSLDRGGVGNIQYF. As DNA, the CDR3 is TGTGCCAGCAGCTTAGACAGGGGTGGAGTTGGAAACATTCAGTACTTC.

CDR3: CASSKRLDRGPKNIQYF. CDR3 DNA: TGTGCCAGCAGCAAAAGGCTAGACAGGGGGCCCAAAAACATTCAGTACTTC. The chain links TRBV21-1 to TRBJ2-4; the table's D call TRBD1 went unverified against the DNA. TRBV21-1 counts as a pseudogene. The CDR3 runs to 17 residues.

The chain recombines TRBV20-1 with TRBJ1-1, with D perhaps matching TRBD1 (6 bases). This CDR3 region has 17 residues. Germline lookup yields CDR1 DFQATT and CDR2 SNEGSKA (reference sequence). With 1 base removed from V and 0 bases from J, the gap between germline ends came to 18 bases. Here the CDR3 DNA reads TGCAGTGCTAGAGGACAGGAGAGGACCAAAATGAACACTGAAGCTTTCTTT. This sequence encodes CSARGQERTKMNTEAFF.

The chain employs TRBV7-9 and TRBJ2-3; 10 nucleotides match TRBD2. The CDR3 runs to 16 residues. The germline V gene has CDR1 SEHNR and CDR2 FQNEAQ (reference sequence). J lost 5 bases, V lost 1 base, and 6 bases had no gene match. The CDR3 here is CASSLGLAGGEDTQYF. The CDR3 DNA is TGTGCCAGCAGCTTAGGGTTAGCGGGAGGTGAAGATACGCAGTATTTT. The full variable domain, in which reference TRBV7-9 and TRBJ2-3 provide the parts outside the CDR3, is DTGVSQNPRHKITKRGQNVTFRCDPISEHNRLYWYRQTLGQGPEFLTYFQNEAQLEKSRLLSDRFSAERPKGSFSTLEIQRTEQGDSAMYLCASSLGLAGGEDTQYFGPGTRLTVL.